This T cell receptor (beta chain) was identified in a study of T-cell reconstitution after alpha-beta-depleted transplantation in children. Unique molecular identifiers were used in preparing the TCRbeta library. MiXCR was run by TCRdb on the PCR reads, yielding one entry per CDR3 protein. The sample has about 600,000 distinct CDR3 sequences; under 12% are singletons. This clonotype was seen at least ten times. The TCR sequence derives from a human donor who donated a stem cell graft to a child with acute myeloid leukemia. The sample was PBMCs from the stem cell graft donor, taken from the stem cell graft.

The CDR3 DNA is TGTGCCAGCAGCCGGAGGAACAATGAGCAGTTCTTC. This sequence encodes CASSRRNNEQFF. This chain connects TRBV6-5 to TRBJ2-1; D is possibly TRBD2 (5 bases). The germline gives CDR1 MNHEY, CDR2 SVGAGI. CDR3 length equals 12 residues. Trimming left V 6 bases short and J 5 bases short, with 8 bases between.